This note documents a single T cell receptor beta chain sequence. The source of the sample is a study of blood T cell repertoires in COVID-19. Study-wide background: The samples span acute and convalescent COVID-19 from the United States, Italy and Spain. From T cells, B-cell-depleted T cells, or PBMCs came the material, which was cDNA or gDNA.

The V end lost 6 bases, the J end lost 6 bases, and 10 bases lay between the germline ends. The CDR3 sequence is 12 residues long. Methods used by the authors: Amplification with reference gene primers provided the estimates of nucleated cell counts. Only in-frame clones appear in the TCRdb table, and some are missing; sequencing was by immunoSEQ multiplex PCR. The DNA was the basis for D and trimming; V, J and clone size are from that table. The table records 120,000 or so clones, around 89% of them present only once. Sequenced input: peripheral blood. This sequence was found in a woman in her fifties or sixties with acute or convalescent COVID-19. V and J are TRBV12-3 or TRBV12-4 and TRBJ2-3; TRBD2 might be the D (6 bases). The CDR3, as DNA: TGTGCCAGCAGGTGGGAGGTGGATACGCAGTATTTT. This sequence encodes CASRWEVDTQYF.